A selection of T cell receptor beta chains follows, all from one sample in a study of human T cells and chemical hapten exposure. MiXCR, applied by TCRdb to the RACE reads, yields one record per CDR3 protein. The table has some 100,000 distinct CDR3 sequences, more than 7% seen once; the top ten hold about 3%. Material: whole blood, obtained in connection with sensitization to the hapten diphenylcyclopropenone (DPC). All receptors come from a woman aged 40 to 50 with alopecia areata. Some clones in this sample may be carry-over from other donors' samples. The CDR3 runs from the conserved cysteine through the conserved F or W. The D gene is left open where the match is weak. Clone size is stated in some rows and not others, as once, few, many or a class when expanded.

V gene	D gene	J gene	clone size	CDR3 DNA	CDR3 protein
TRBV7-6	NA	TRBJ2-1	few	TGTGCCAGCAGCTTAGCGCGGGGACAGTGGGCTGATGAGCAGTTCTTC	CASSLARGQWADEQFF
TRBV11-2	NA	TRBJ2-5	many	TGTGCCAGCAGGCTACTGGGGGAGGCGGGGGAGACCCAGTACTTC	CASRLLGEAGETQYF
TRBV6-6	TRBD1	TRBJ2-5	few	TGTGCCAGCAGTTGGGACAGGGTAGAGACCCAGTACTTC	CASSWDRVETQYF
TRBV6-6	TRBD1	TRBJ1-5	NA	TGTGCCAGCGCCCCCGGAGGACAGGGGGGCAATCAGCCCCAGCATTTT	CASAPGGQGGNQPQHF
TRBV7-8	NA	TRBJ1-6	many	TGTGCCAGCAGCAGAGACAGCCAAACGGGTTCACCCCTCCACTTT	CASSRDSQTGSPLHF
TRBV20-1	TRBD1	TRBJ1-5	many	TGCAGTGCTAGTCGGGACAGGGGTAGAGGTAGCAATATCCAGCCCCAGCATTTT	CSASRDRGRGSNIQPQHF
TRBV7-2	NA	TRBJ1-5	many	TGTGCCAGCAGCTTAACAGGCCCCAATCAGCCCCAGCATTTT	CASSLTGPNQPQHF
TRBV7-6	TRBD2	TRBJ2-7	few	TGTGCCAGCAGCCGGCTCAGCGGGGGGGCGAGTGAGCAGTACTTC	CASSRLSGGASEQYF
TRBV5-4	TRBD1	TRBJ1-2	many	TGTGCCAGCAGCCAAAGGACAGGGGGTATCTATGGCTACACCTTC	CASSQRTGGIYGYTF
TRBV6-2/TRBV6-3	NA	TRBJ2-1	many	TGTGCCAGCAGCCCCGACCCCTCGAGAGGGAGGAATGAGCAGTTCTTC	CASSPDPSRGRNEQFF
TRBV7-6	TRBD2	TRBJ2-3	many	TGTGCCAGCAGCCAAGCGGGGACTACAGATACGCAGTATTTT	CASSQAGTTDTQYF
TRBV7-9	NA	TRBJ2-7	many	TGTGCCAGCAGCTCCACCAGGGGAATTGTCGAGCAGTACTTC	CASSSTRGIVEQYF
TRBV27	TRBD1	TRBJ1-1	many	TGTGCCAGCAGTTTACAGGGACAGTACTCAGAAGCTTTCTTT	CASSLQGQYSEAFF
TRBV12-3/TRBV12-4	NA	TRBJ1-1	NA	TGTGCCAGCAGTCCGCCGAGACAGGCGAACACTGAAGCTTTCTTT	CASSPPRQANTEAFF
TRBV27	NA	TRBJ2-7	NA	TGTGCCAGCAGTTCCCCCGGGACGGCCCCCTACGAGCAGTACTTC	CASSSPGTAPYEQYF
TRBV2	NA	TRBJ2-5	many	TGTGCCAGCGCCCCATCCTTAGACACCTTCCAAGAGACCCAGTACTTC	CASAPSLDTFQETQYF
TRBV29-1	NA	TRBJ1-4	many	TGCAGCGTGGCGATTGACAGGAGCTATAATGAAAAACTGTTTTTT	CSVAIDRSYNEKLFF
TRBV5-1	NA	TRBJ1-1	many	TGCGCCAGCAGCTTCAACTGGGGAAGTGAAGCTTTCTTT	CASSFNWGSEAFF
TRBV7-9	TRBD1	TRBJ2-6	NA	TGTGCCAGCAGGCAAATCCAAGGACAGGCCTGGTTAGGCTCTGGGGCCAACGTCCTGACTTTC	CASRQIQGQAWLGSGANVLTF
TRBV7-2	NA	TRBJ2-5	few	TGTGCCAGCAGCTTAAATACCAGGGTCCAAGAGACCCAGTACTTC	CASSLNTRVQETQYF
TRBV7-6	NA	TRBJ2-3	many	TGTGCCAGCAGCTTAGTCAGCGGCACAGATACGCAGTATTTT	CASSLVSGTDTQYF
TRBV5-1	NA	TRBJ1-1	many	TGCGCCAGCAGCCCGGTGGGGGGAAGTACTGAAGCTTTCTTT	CASSPVGGSTEAFF
TRBV5-1	NA	TRBJ1-2	few	TGCGCCAGCAGCTTGGCTCGACAGCACTATGGCTACACCTTC	CASSLARQHYGYTF
TRBV7-2	TRBD1	TRBJ1-5	many	TGTGCCAGCAGCCGATTTCCCAGGGGGCAAGGTCAGCCCCAGCATTTT	CASSRFPRGQGQPQHF
TRBV4-3	NA	TRBJ2-3	NA	TGCGCCAGCAGCCAAGAAGACAGACCCACAGATACGCAGTATTTT	CASSQEDRPTDTQYF
TRBV3-1	NA	TRBJ1-2	few	TGTGCCAGCAGCCAAGCACTACAGGGTAATGGCTACACCTTC	CASSQALQGNGYTF
TRBV7-6	NA	TRBJ2-1	few	TGTGCCAGCAGCTTGAGAGCAGTCAGCTCCTACAATGAGCAGTTCTTC	CASSLRAVSSYNEQFF
TRBV6-2/TRBV6-3	TRBD1	TRBJ1-1	few	TGTGCCAGCAGTCACGGACAGGGAGCAGCTTTCTTT	CASSHGQGAAFF
TRBV2	NA	TRBJ1-6	NA	TGTGCCAGCAGTGGACAGAATTCACCCCTCCACTTT	CASSGQNSPLHF
TRBV7-9	NA	TRBJ2-3	few	TGTGCCAGCAGCTTAAGCGGGTCAGGCACAGATACGCAGTATTTT	CASSLSGSGTDTQYF
TRBV30	NA	TRBJ1-5	few	TGTGCCTGGAGTGTAGGAAGAGCAAATCAGCCCCAGCATTTT	CAWSVGRANQPQHF
TRBV7-2	NA	TRBJ2-3	NA	TGTGCCAGCAGCTTTAATACAGATACGCAGTATTTT	CASSFNTDTQYF
TRBV15	NA	TRBJ2-4	NA	TGTGCCACCAGCACAGGCTATGGGGGGGCCAAAAACATTCAGTACTTC	CATSTGYGGAKNIQYF
TRBV12-3/TRBV12-4	NA	TRBJ1-1	few	TGTGCCAGCAGTTTCTACAGGGAGAACACTGAAGCTTTCTTT	CASSFYRENTEAFF
TRBV6-2/TRBV6-3	NA	TRBJ1-2	few	TGTGCCAGCAGCGAAACAGGATCCGGTGGTTACTATGGCTACACCTTC	CASSETGSGGYYGYTF
TRBV20-1	NA	TRBJ2-2	few	TGCAGTGCTAGAGATATACAGACGAACACCGGGGAGCTGTTTTTT	CSARDIQTNTGELFF
TRBV7-2	TRBD1	TRBJ1-5	NA	TGTGCCAGCAGTCTCAATCAGGGGGGAAATAGCAATCAGCCCCAGCATTTT	CASSLNQGGNSNQPQHF
TRBV7-9	NA	TRBJ1-1	NA	TGTGCCAGCAGCTTACAATTCGGGGGCTCGGCTGAAGCTTTCTTT	CASSLQFGGSAEAFF
TRBV6-6	NA	TRBJ1-6	many	TGTGCCAGCAGTCCAATTGGAGAGACACCCCTCCACTTT	CASSPIGETPLHF
TRBV29-1	TRBD1	TRBJ1-2	few	TGCAGCGCTGTACAGGGGGTCAACTATGGCTACACCTTC	CSAVQGVNYGYTF
TRBV6-1	TRBD2	TRBJ2-5	many	TGTGCCAGCAGTAGACTAGCGGGGGACCAAGAGACCCAGTACTTC	CASSRLAGDQETQYF
TRBV7-2	NA	TRBJ1-1	NA	TGTGCCAGCAGCTTATTTAGTGGTGAAGCTTTCTTT	CASSLFSGEAFF
TRBV2	NA	TRBJ1-5	NA	TGTGCCAGCAGTATCGCCCGTCTAGGACAGCCCCAGCATTTT	CASSIARLGQPQHF
TRBV7-2	NA	TRBJ2-7	many	TGTGCCAGCAGCTTAGTTCAGGCCTCCTACGAGCAGTACTTC	CASSLVQASYEQYF
TRBV5-1	NA	TRBJ2-7	many	TGCGCCAGCAGCACCGGGACTCTAACCTACGAGCAGTACTTC	CASSTGTLTYEQYF
TRBV7-9	NA	TRBJ2-1	many	TGTGCCAGCAGCGCGGACGGTAACAATGAGCAGTTCTTC	CASSADGNNEQFF
TRBV7-8	NA	TRBJ2-7	few	TGTGCCAGCAGCCACCAGGGAGGAAGGCAGTACTTC	CASSHQGGRQYF
TRBV6-1	TRBD1	TRBJ1-6	few	TGTGCCAGCAGTGAAGCGGGGACAGGGGCTGGGTCACCCCTCCACTTT	CASSEAGTGAGSPLHF
TRBV7-2	NA	TRBJ1-3	many	TGTGCCAGCAGCTTAGGGGGGCTGTTATCTGGAAACACCATATATTTT	CASSLGGLLSGNTIYF
TRBV9	NA	TRBJ2-2	NA	TGTGCCAGCAGCGTAGCCCCAGTCCGCACCGGGGAGCTGTTTTTT	CASSVAPVRTGELFF
TRBV11-2	NA	TRBJ2-3	few	TGTGCCAGCAGCTTGGGGTCGAGGGCGAGGAGGGATACGCAGTATTTT	CASSLGSRARRDTQYF
TRBV29-1	NA	TRBJ1-3	many	TGCAGCGTCCGGGAGGGGTCGGACACCATATATTTT	CSVREGSDTIYF
TRBV6-2/TRBV6-3	NA	TRBJ1-1	many	TGTGCCAGCAGTTGGGGAGGGACGAACACTGAAGCTTTCTTT	CASSWGGTNTEAFF
TRBV12-3/TRBV12-4	NA	TRBJ1-4	many	TGTGCCAGCAGCCCCCGGCGGGAGACAGTAAATGAAAAACTGTTTTTT	CASSPRRETVNEKLFF
TRBV28	NA	TRBJ1-2	many	TGTGCCAGCAGTTTGGGGGGCGGCTACACCTTC	CASSLGGGYTF
TRBV6-2/TRBV6-3	NA	TRBJ2-7	NA	TGTGCCAGCAGCCTCCCTGGGGAGCAGTACTTC	CASSLPGEQYF
TRBV10-3	TRBD1	TRBJ1-2	many	TGTGCCATCAGTGGTGGGACAGGGAGGAATGACTATGGCTACACCTTC	CAISGGTGRNDYGYTF